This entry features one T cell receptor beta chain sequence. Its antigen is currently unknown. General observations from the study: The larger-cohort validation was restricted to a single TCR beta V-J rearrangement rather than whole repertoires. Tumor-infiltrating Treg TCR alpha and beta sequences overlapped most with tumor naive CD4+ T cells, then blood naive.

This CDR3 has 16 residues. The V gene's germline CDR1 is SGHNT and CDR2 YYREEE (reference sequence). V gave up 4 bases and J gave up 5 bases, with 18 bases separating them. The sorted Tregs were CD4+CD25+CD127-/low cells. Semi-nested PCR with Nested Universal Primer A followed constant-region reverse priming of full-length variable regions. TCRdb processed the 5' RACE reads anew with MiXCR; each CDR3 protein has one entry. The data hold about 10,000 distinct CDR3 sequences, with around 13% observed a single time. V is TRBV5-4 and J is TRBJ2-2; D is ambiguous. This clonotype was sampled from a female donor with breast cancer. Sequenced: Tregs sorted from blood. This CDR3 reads CASSRRFSEFTGELFF. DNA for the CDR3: TGTGCCAGCAGCCGAAGGTTCTCCGAATTTACCGGGGAGCTGTTTTTT.